This note documents a single T cell receptor beta chain sequence. The antigen remains undetermined. Drawing of peripheral blood yielded about 9.7 milliliters from each donor. This CDR3 contains 15 residues. V shed 3 bases, J shed 4 bases, and the junction held 7 bases outside the gene matches. Germline CDR1 is KGHDR and CDR2 is SFDVKD. With a J-beta primer mix and a sample-barcoded 5' primer, a second PCR ran about 6 to 11 cycles. Unique molecular identifiers of 12 random nucleotides labeled each cDNA. TCRdb ran MiXCR on the 5' RACE reads and lists one entry per CDR3 protein. Of fewer than 800,000 distinct CDR3 sequences in the sample, over 20% were seen once. The sample comes from a study of blood T cells in healthy people across ages. Study outcomes and limitations: With naive T cell percentage, TCR beta diversity showed a strong correlation. Per million T cells, TCR beta diversity dropped about linearly as age rose.

The chain joins TRBV24-1 to TRBJ2-5, with 7 bases aligning to TRBD2. The receptor was derived from a man between 65 and 80 years old in good health. Source material: blood. The CDR3 region is CATSDTGRGVETQYF. CDR3 nucleotides: TGTGCCACCAGTGATACGGGACGGGGGGTAGAGACCCAGTACTTC.